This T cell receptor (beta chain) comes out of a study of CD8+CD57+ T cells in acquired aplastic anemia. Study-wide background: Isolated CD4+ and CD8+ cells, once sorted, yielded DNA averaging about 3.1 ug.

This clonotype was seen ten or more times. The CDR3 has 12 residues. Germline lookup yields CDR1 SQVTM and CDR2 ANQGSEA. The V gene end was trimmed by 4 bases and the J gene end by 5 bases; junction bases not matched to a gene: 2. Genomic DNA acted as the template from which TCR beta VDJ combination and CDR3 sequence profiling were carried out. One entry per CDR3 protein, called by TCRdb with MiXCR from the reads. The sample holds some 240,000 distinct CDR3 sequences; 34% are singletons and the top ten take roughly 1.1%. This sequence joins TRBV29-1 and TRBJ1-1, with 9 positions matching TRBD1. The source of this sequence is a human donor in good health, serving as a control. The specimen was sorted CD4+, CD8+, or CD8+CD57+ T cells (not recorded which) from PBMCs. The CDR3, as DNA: TGCAGCGTTGGGACAGGGGATACTGAAGCTTTCTTT. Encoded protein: CSVGTGDTEAFF.